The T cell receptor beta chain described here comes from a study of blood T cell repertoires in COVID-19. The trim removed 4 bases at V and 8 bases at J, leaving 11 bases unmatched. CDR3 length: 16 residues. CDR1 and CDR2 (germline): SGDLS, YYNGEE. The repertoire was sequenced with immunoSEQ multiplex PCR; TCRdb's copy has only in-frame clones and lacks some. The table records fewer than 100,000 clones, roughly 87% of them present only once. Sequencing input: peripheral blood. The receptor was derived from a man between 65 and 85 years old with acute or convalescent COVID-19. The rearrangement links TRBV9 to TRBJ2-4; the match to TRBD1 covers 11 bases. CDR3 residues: CASSQLGTGGWDIQYF. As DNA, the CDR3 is TGTGCCAGCAGCCAACTCGGGACAGGGGGTTGGGACATTCAGTACTTC.